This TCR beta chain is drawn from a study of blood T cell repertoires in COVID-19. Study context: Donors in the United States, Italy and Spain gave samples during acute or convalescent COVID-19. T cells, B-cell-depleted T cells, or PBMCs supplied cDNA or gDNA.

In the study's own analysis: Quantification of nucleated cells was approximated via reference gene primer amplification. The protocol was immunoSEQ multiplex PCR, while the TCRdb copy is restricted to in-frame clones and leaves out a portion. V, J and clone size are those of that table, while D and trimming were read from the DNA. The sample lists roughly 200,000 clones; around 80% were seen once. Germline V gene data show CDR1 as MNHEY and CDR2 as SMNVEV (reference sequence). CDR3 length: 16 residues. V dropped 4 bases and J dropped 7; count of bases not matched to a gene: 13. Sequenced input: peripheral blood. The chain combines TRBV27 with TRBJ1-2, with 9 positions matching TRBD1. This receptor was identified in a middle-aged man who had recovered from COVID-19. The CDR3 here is CASSSLFQDRGFGYTF. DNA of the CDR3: TGTGCCAGCAGTTCTCTCTTCCAGGACAGGGGATTTGGCTACACCTTC.